This T cell receptor (beta chain) derives from a study of cytomegalovirus exposure and HLA in healthy donors. A remark on this clone: What it binds is not known.

Assay: immunoSEQ multiplex PCR; the TCRdb copy retains only in-frame clones and omits some. The sample shows about 88,000 clones, approximately 88% of them seen only once. Between the trimmed V and J ends, which lost 4 bases and 3 bases, there was a span of 18 bases. This CDR3 region has 16 residues. Looked up from germline, CDR1 is LGHNA and CDR2 is YNFKEQ. Findings of the study overall: Cytomegalovirus-associated status was assigned to about 180 TCR beta chains. Rarity characterized most TCR sequences, yet some public TCRs appeared in many donors. Reports indicated that the classifier achieved high specificity and sensitivity in diagnosing cytomegalovirus status.

V gene TRBV4-2 combines with J gene TRBJ1-2, with D unresolved. The sequenced sample consisted of PBMCs. This receptor was identified in a woman in her late teens or twenties in good health and CMV-seropositive. CDR3 nucleotides: TGTGCCAGCAGCCCCCGCTCTGACACATCCCACTATGGCTACACCTTC. This codes for CASSPRSDTSHYGYTF.